The source of this T cell receptor beta chain is a study of early T cells in non-severe SARS-CoV-2 infection. At the level of the study: Bulk RNA taken from unsorted whole blood was sequenced, leaving chains unpaired.

This CDR3 is 17 amino acids long. The V end lost 1 base, the J end lost 1 base, and 12 bases lay between the germline ends. Germline lookup yields CDR1 KGHDR and CDR2 SFDVKD. The TCR library protocol was used to attach unique molecular identifiers. These identifiers were attached to individual cDNA molecules. MiXCR, applied by TCRdb to the 5' RACE reads, yields one record per CDR3 protein. The table records some 77,000 distinct CDR3 sequences, approximately 15% of them present only once. This sequence was found in an adult who was a healthcare worker with PCR-confirmed SARS-CoV-2 infection or an uninfected control (not recorded which). This chain uses TRBV24-1 with TRBJ2-2; D is unclear. Specimen: whole blood. The CDR3 DNA is TGTGCCACCAGTGATTTCGGTGACTCCGTGAACACCGGGGAGCTGTTTTTT. It codes for CATSDFGDSVNTGELFF.